Listed below are T cell receptor beta chains from one sample, sequenced in a study of vaccination and CD4 T cells after COVID-19. No cognate antigen is known for these TCRs. TCRdb reprocessed the PCR reads via MiXCR and lists one record per CDR3 protein. The data contain about 11,000 distinct CDR3 sequences, around 50% of them seen just once; the ten biggest clones take up approximately 9%. The sample comprised CD4+ T cells from blood, cultured in vitro. The receptors here all came from a human donor who had recovered from COVID-19. Both conserved end residues are trimmed from each CDR3. Each record gives: J gene, V gene, CDR3 protein.

TRBJ1-2	TRBV6-5	ASSWGQGDFGYT
TRBJ2-1	TRBV2	ASSKDRLLDEGRQF
TRBJ2-3	TRBV18	ASSPSLSTDTQY
TRBJ2-3	TRBV7-9	ASSLALSGTETQY
TRBJ2-5	TRBV27	ASSLAGYETQY
TRBJ1-2	TRBV20-1	SARVNAGGGYT
TRBJ1-2	TRBV19	ASSSADRVSGWYGYT
TRBJ2-1	TRBV20-1	SARAGGPNNEQF
TRBJ2-3	TRBV24-1	ATSESHSTDTQY
TRBJ2-5	TRBV20-1	SARVEKTQY
TRBJ1-1	TRBV20-1	SARRRGTEAF
TRBJ1-1	TRBV5-4	ASSEPTSMNTEAF
TRBJ2-3	TRBV9	ASSTTGGSLTDGTQY
TRBJ1-1	TRBV12-3/TRBV12-4	ASRIGEMNTEAF
TRBJ2-3	TRBV6-1	ASSPGLAGGGRSPNTQY
TRBJ1-6	TRBV30	AWSGQGNSPLH
TRBJ1-1	TRBV20-1	SAREGGDTEAF
TRBJ1-6	TRBV6-1	ASTESGTVYNSPLH
TRBJ1-2	TRBV24-1	ATEGQGDGYT
TRBJ2-7	TRBV7-8	ASSAGLAGYEQY
TRBJ2-7	TRBV24-1	ATSGEKGTGYEQY
TRBJ1-5	TRBV12-3/TRBV12-4	ASNGFGNQPQH
TRBJ2-2	TRBV4-1	ASSQDGGYTGELF
TRBJ1-4	TRBV20-1	SASTGGSTNEKLF
TRBJ2-1	TRBV10-1	ASSTDGYNEQF
TRBJ1-5	TRBV5-1	ASSLVAGSNQPQH
TRBJ2-2	TRBV24-1	ATGTDYYANTGELF
TRBJ1-3	TRBV27	ASSDRGHTIY
TRBJ2-3	TRBV11-2	ASSYATDTQY
TRBJ1-2	TRBV19	ASSLGRDFLYGYT
TRBJ2-4	TRBV6-1	ASSDTQLLLAKNIQY
TRBJ2-7	TRBV27	ASRPTAYSYEQY
TRBJ2-5	TRBV20-1	SAPGTEQETQY
TRBJ1-2	TRBV11-2	ASSSTGPYGYT
TRBJ2-5	TRBV20-1	SAREDRVQETQY
TRBJ2-5	TRBV24-1	ATSDQRTGQETQY
TRBJ1-2	TRBV27	ASSEGQLYGYT
TRBJ1-4	TRBV6-1	ASKTGGTVNEKLF
TRBJ2-7	TRBV5-5	ASSIRRAPFEQY
TRBJ1-1	TRBV19	ASSTGLLGTEAF
TRBJ2-7	TRBV20-1	SASRGYEQY
TRBJ2-1	TRBV10-3	AIRELAGGHNEQF
TRBJ1-2	TRBV6-4	ASSDSMERGGYT
TRBJ1-1	TRBV24-1	ATSQGYDTEAF
TRBJ1-2	TRBV6-5	ASSYSTGGRYGYT
TRBJ1-2	TRBV2	ASSRQGSYGYT
TRBJ2-7	TRBV6-5	ASSYRGAIEQY